This T cell receptor (beta chain) was recovered during a study of shared clonotypes between healthy human individuals. Study context: Researchers drew samples from a couple of women and a few men aged 18 to 49. Study observations and caveats: A limitation of the genetic and exposure-history diversity represented arose from few donors. Measured sharing among donors was expected to vary with sequencing depth.

In the case of this clone: The antigen is not known.

The ends were cut back, 1 base at V and 3 bases at J, with 15 bases in the middle. Germline V gene sequence: CDR1 MGHRA, CDR2 YSYEKL. The CDR3 is 16 residues long. Original processing notes: Filtering was not the same, since immunoSEQ gave junction-only sequences without quality scores. The data were produced by immunoSEQ multiplex PCR, yet TCRdb's version contains in-frame clones alone and is incomplete. V and J calls and clone size are given by that table; D and trimming were obtained from the DNA. The sample lists more than 2,000,000 clones, 90% to 95% occurring once. What was sequenced was naive CD4+ T cells sorted from blood. Subset here: CD45RA+ positively selected. The chain has TRBV4-1 and TRBJ1-1; D not certain. The clonotype was recovered from a man younger than 35 in good health. This CDR3 reads CASSQGLGEVYTEAFF. CDR3 bases: TGCGCCAGCAGCCAAGGACTCGGGGAAGTATACACTGAAGCTTTCTTT.